The 27 T cell receptor beta chains in this list originate from one sample, sequenced in a study of cytomegalovirus exposure and HLA in healthy donors. Both 60 Vbeta primers and 13 Jbeta primers went into the PCR. Some clones are missing from TCRdb's copy, which holds only in-frame ones; the method was immunoSEQ multiplex PCR. This table holds 200,000 or so clones, approximately 80% found once. Sequenced input: PBMCs. Source of these receptors: a girl between 5 and 17 years old in good health and CMV-seronegative.

The chain joins TRBV5-6 to TRBJ2-1; possible D gene TRBD1, 6 bases. The V and J ends lost 5 bases and 0 bases respectively, with 15 bases between them. This CDR3 region has 16 residues. Germline V gene lookup returns CDR1 SGHDT and CDR2 YYEEEE. The CDR3: CASSSIQGSSYNEQFF. For the CDR3, the DNA is TGTGCCAGCAGTTCCATTCAGGGGAGCTCCTACAATGAGCAGTTCTTC. Supplemented by reference TRBV5-6 and TRBJ2-1, the full variable domain reads DAGVTQSPTHLIKTRGQQVTLRCSPKSGHDTVSWYQQALGQGPQFIFQYYEEEERQRGNFPDRFSGHQFPNYSSELNVNALLLGDSALYLCASSSIQGSSYNEQFFGPGTRLTVL.

The chain employs TRBV30 and TRBJ2-2, with 7 bases matching TRBD1. Per the germline V gene, CDR1 is GTSNPN and CDR2 is SVGIG (reference sequence). This CDR3 is built from 14 residues. J lost 4 bases, V lost 3 bases, and 5 bases had no gene match. CDR3 DNA: TGTGCCTGGAGCAGACAGGGACCCACCGGGGAGCTGTTTTTT. Translation: CAWSRQGPTGELFF.

This chain connects TRBV13 to TRBJ2-1; a weak D match, TRBD2 (5 bases). V was shortened by 7 bases and J by 4 bases, with 17 bases between the two germline ends. This CDR3 has 15 residues. Germline CDR1 reads PRHDT; CDR2 reads FYEKMQ (reference sequence). CDR3 sequence: CASKPRGGGYNEQFF. In DNA, the CDR3 is TGTGCCAGCAAACCCCGTGGAGGCGGGTACAATGAGCAGTTCTTC. Full variable domain (remainder filled in from reference TRBV13 and TRBJ2-1): AAGVIQSPRHLIKEKRETATLKCYPIPRHDTVYWYQQGPGQDPQFLISFYEKMQSDKGSIPDRFSAQQFSDYHSELNMSSLELGDSALYFCASKPRGGGYNEQFFGPGTRLTVL.

This rearrangement joins TRBV7-9 to TRBJ1-5; no definite D call. Deletions cut 7 bases from V and 3 bases from J, with 4 bases between. The CDR3 spans 11 residues. The germline V gene encodes CDR1 SEHNR and CDR2 FQNEAQ (reference sequence). As DNA, the CDR3 is TGTGCCAGCACTATCAATCAGCCCCAGCATTTT. It encodes CASTINQPQHF.

This chain uses TRBV6-4 with TRBJ2-7; 9 bases match TRBD1. V dropped 5 bases and J dropped 3; count of bases not matched to a gene: 8. Germline V lookup: CDR1 MRHNA, CDR2 SNTAGT. The CDR3 has 15 residues. The CDR3 here is CASSPDGTGRYEQYF. The CDR3 nucleotides are TGTGCCAGCAGTCCCGACGGGACAGGGCGCTACGAGCAGTACTTC.

The J gene is TRBJ2-3, the V gene TRBV5-4; TRBD2 aligns across 8 bases. V shed 0 bases and J 1 base; nucleotides not matched to a gene: 1. The V gene's germline CDR1 is SGHNT and CDR2 YYREEE (reference sequence). CDR3 length: 15 residues. The CDR3 DNA sequence: TGTGCCAGCAGCTTGGACGGGGGGGGCACAGATACGCAGTATTTT. Protein: CASSLDGGGTDTQYF.

Note on this clone: At one boundary the junction diverges from the germline segment, which might be a read error. The sample carries other DNA sequences with the same CDR3. V gene TRBV7-8 combines with J gene TRBJ1-5, with 9 positions matching TRBD1. There are 16 residues in the CDR3. The germline gives CDR1 SGHVS, CDR2 FQNEAQ. The CDR3 loop is CASSLADRGINQPQHF. CDR3 sequence (DNA): TGTGCCAGCAGCCTAGCAGACAGGGGGATCAATCAGCCCCAGCATTTT.

The V gene is TRBV28, the J gene TRBJ2-1; tentatively, D is TRBD2 (5 bases). CDR3 size: 15 residues. Germline CDR1 and CDR2: MDHEN and SYDVKM. V lost 6 bases, J lost 3 bases, and 15 bases lay in between. This CDR3 is CASRKLGGYYNEQFF. In DNA, the CDR3 is TGTGCCAGCAGGAAGCTGGGCGGGTACTACAATGAGCAGTTCTTC.

The chain links TRBV11-2 to TRBJ2-7, with 10 bases lining up with TRBD2. The junction had 6 bases not matched to a gene; V was cut back by 1 base and J by 0 bases. CDR1 and CDR2 from the germline V gene are SGHAT and FQNNGV. This CDR3 has 17 amino acids. This chain's CDR3 is CASSLVASGSFSYEQYF. CDR3 nucleotide sequence: TGTGCCAGCAGCTTAGTTGCTAGCGGGAGTTTCTCCTACGAGCAGTACTTC.

This clone was seen a handful of times. V is TRBV10-2 and J is TRBJ1-1, with D tentatively TRBD1 (5 bases). Germline-derived CDR1 and CDR2 are WSHSY and SAAADI. Trimming removed 5 bases from V and 2 bases from J, with 12 bases in between. The CDR3 totals 14 residues. The CDR3 loop is CASSQGGRNTEAFF. The CDR3, as DNA: TGCGCCAGCAGTCAGGGAGGCAGAAACACTGAAGCTTTCTTT.

The genes are TRBV5-6 and TRBJ2-7, with a tentative D call TRBD2 (5 bases). Germline CDR1 SGHDT, CDR2 YYEEEE. This CDR3 is built from 14 residues. V lost 0 bases and J lost 2, with 9 bases in between. The DNA for the CDR3 is TGTGCCAGCAGCTTGGAGCCTAGCACCTACGAGCAGTACTTC. Translated: CASSLEPSTYEQYF.

The CDR3 DNA follows: TGTGCCAGTAGTTCAACAGGGCTAGGCTATAATTCACCCCTCCACTTT. This gives the protein CASSSTGLGYNSPLHF. The chain joins TRBV19 to TRBJ1-6, with D perhaps TRBD1 (6 bases). This CDR3 spans 16 amino acids. V gave up 5 bases and J gave up 3 bases, with 14 bases separating them. Germline loops: CDR1 LNHDA, CDR2 SQIVND (reference sequence).

The chain joins TRBV7-2 to TRBJ2-3, with TRBD2 matching 7 bases. Germline-derived CDR1 and CDR2 are SGHTA and FQGNSA. Trimming removed 3 bases from V and 0 bases from J; junction bases left unmatched: 3. This CDR3 contains 15 residues. CDR3: CASSLSSGSTDTQYF. DNA of the CDR3: TGTGCCAGCAGCTTGAGTAGCGGGAGCACAGATACGCAGTATTTT.

The rearrangement joins TRBV19 to TRBJ2-1, with no clear D. The CDR3 is 15 residues long. Trimming cost V 5 bases and J 2 bases, with 13 bases left between them. CDR1 LNHDA and CDR2 SQIVND come from the germline V gene (reference sequence). CDR3 nucleotides: TGTGCCAGTAGTGTGAAGACAACGACCTACAATGAGCAGTTCTTC. Residues: CASSVKTTTYNEQFF. The entire variable domain, with the rest obtained from reference TRBV19 and TRBJ2-1, is as follows: DGGITQSPKYLFRKEGQNVTLSCEQNLNHDAMYWYRQDPGQGLRLIYYSQIVNDFQKGDIAEGYSVSREKKESFPLTVTSAQKNPTAFYLCASSVKTTTYNEQFFGPGTRLTVL.

The J gene is TRBJ1-4, the V gene TRBV2; 10 bases match TRBD1. The CDR3 is 15 residues long. Germline trimming cut 3 bases from V and 6 bases from J; bases unmatched to any gene: 4. Germline V CDR1 and CDR2: SNHLY, FYNNEI. As DNA, the CDR3 is TGTGCCAGCAGTGACCCCGGGACAGGGGATGAAAAACTGTTTTTT. This encodes CASSDPGTGDEKLFF. Drawing the rest from reference TRBV2 and TRBJ1-4, the complete variable domain is EPEVTQTPSHQVTQMGQEVILRCVPISNHLYFYWYRQILGQKVEFLVSFYNNEISEKSEIFDDQFSVERPDGSNFTLKIRSTKLEDSAMYFCASSDPGTGDEKLFFGSGTQLSVL.

The CDR3 here is CASTKYGRGGDFGAFF. The DNA of the CDR3 is TGTGCCAGCACGAAATATGGCCGAGGAGGGGACTTTGGAGCTTTCTTT. The genes are TRBV11-2 and TRBJ1-1, with D perhaps matching TRBD1 (5 bases). The ends were cut back, 7 bases at V and 10 bases at J, with 28 bases in the middle. Germline V gene lookup returns CDR1 SGHAT and CDR2 FQNNGV. The CDR3 is made up of 16 amino acids.

This clone was observed once. This sequence joins TRBV19 and TRBJ2-4; the match to TRBD2 covers 7 bases. Germline V gene sequence: CDR1 LNHDA, CDR2 SQIVND (reference sequence). Losses at the gene ends were 6 bases for V and 3 bases for J; bases not matched to a gene: 11. This CDR3 has 16 amino acids. The CDR3 here is CASSKAGTTLKNIQYF. CDR3 in DNA: TGTGCCAGTAGCAAGGCCGGGACTACCCTCAAAAACATTCAGTACTTC.

The chain is built from TRBV7-8 and TRBJ2-3; maybe TRBD2 (6 bases). This CDR3 spans 15 amino acids. Germline CDR1 is SGHVS and CDR2 is FQNEAQ. V lost 1 base, J lost 2 bases, and 10 bases lay in between. The CDR3 reads CASSLVWEDTDTQYF. In nucleotides, the CDR3 is TGTGCCAGCAGCTTAGTTTGGGAGGACACAGATACGCAGTATTTT. The full variable domain, rest sourced from reference TRBV7-8 and TRBJ2-3, is GAGVSQSPRYKVAKRGQDVALRCDPISGHVSLFWYQQALGQGPEFLTYFQNEAQLDKSGLPSDRFFAERPEGSVSTLKIQRTQQEDSAVYLCASSLVWEDTDTQYFGPGTRLTVL.

The chain recombines TRBV5-1 with TRBJ2-6; unclear D gene. The CDR3 runs 14 residues. V was trimmed by 5 bases and J by 1 base, leaving 7 bases between them. Per the germline V gene, CDR1 is SGHRS and CDR2 is YFSETQ. CDR3 nucleotide sequence: TGCGCCAGCAGTTACAAGTCTGGGGCCAACGTCCTGACTTTC. Its protein product is CASSYKSGANVLTF.

The V gene is TRBV6-1, the J gene TRBJ2-1; 8 positions agree with TRBD2. The CDR3 runs 17 residues. The germline V gene encodes CDR1 MNHNS and CDR2 SASEGT. V trimming: 4 bases; J trimming: 0 bases; junction bases outside the gene matches: 8. CDR3 sequence (DNA): TGTGCCAGCAGTGGCCGGGGGGGCGACATCTCCTACAATGAGCAGTTCTTC. Residues: CASSGRGGDISYNEQFF.

The J gene is TRBJ1-4, the V gene TRBV19; no definite D call. V was shortened by 7 bases and J by 8 bases, with 23 bases between the two germline ends. From germline, CDR1 is LNHDA and CDR2 SQIVND (reference sequence). The CDR3 runs to 16 residues. In nucleotides, the CDR3 is TGTGCCAGTACGACGCGGGTTAGCGACCGTTCGGAAAAACTGTTTTTT. It translates to CASTTRVSDRSEKLFF. Together with reference TRBV19 and TRBJ1-4, the CDR3 gives the full variable domain: DGGITQSPKYLFRKEGQNVTLSCEQNLNHDAMYWYRQDPGQGLRLIYYSQIVNDFQKGDIAEGYSVSREKKESFPLTVTSAQKNPTAFYLCASTTRVSDRSEKLFFGSGTQLSVL.

CDR3 in DNA: TGTGCCAGCAGTTACTCTTGGCAGGGAAATTCACCCCTCCACTTT. The encoded protein is CASSYSWQGNSPLHF. This rearrangement joins TRBV6-5 to TRBJ1-6; a weak D match, TRBD1 (5 bases). This CDR3 contains 15 residues. The V gene's germline CDR1 is MNHEY and CDR2 SVGAGI. V was clipped by 0 bases and J by 7 bases, with 10 bases between them.

The chain links TRBV7-3 to TRBJ1-1; 8 bases match TRBD1. Trimming removed 5 bases from V and 4 bases from J; junction bases left unmatched: 3. This CDR3 contains 13 residues. Germline V CDR1 and CDR2: SGHTA, FQGTGA. CDR3 loop: CASSRTGSTEAFF. DNA of the CDR3: TGTGCCAGCAGCCGGACAGGGAGCACTGAAGCTTTCTTT.

The rearrangement links TRBV16 to TRBJ2-1, with D tentatively TRBD2 (7 bases). The CDR3 consists of 18 residues. Trimming removed 3 bases at V and 8 bases at J, with 26 bases between. Germline CDR1 KGHSY, CDR2 FQNENV. The CDR3 region is CASSHSNPGGLWIDEQFF. Written as DNA, the CDR3 is TGTGCCAGCAGCCATTCCAACCCCGGGGGGCTGTGGATCGATGAGCAGTTCTTC.

This clone was counted once. The gene calls are TRBV5-4 and TRBJ2-7, with a possible D match to TRBD2 (5 bases). V lost 4 bases and J 7 bases, leaving 24 bases between the germline ends. Per germline, CDR1 SGHNT and CDR2 YYREEE (reference sequence). This CDR3 is built from 16 residues. The CDR3, as DNA: TGTGCCAGCAGCCCCCTCGGGCGAGGACCCTCGGGAGAGCAGTACTTC. Residues: CASSPLGRGPSGEQYF. Using reference TRBV5-4 and TRBJ2-7 for the parts outside the CDR3, the full variable domain is ETGVTQSPTHLIKTRGQQVTLRCSSQSGHNTVSWYQQALGQGPQFIFQYYREEENGRGNFPPRFSGLQFPNYSSELNVNALELDDSALYLCASSPLGRGPSGEQYFGPGTRLTVT.

This clone was picked up a small number of times. V and J are TRBV5-6 and TRBJ1-6; D is unresolved. Germline V gene sequence: CDR1 SGHDT, CDR2 YYEEEE. The CDR3 runs 17 residues. Trimming left V 0 bases short and J 0 bases short, with 10 bases between. CDR3 amino acids: CASSLVPESSYNSPLHF. The CDR3 DNA reads as TGTGCCAGCAGCTTGGTTCCCGAGAGCTCCTATAATTCACCCCTCCACTTT. The whole variable domain, filled in from reference TRBV5-6 and TRBJ1-6, reads DAGVTQSPTHLIKTRGQQVTLRCSPKSGHDTVSWYQQALGQGPQFIFQYYEEEERQRGNFPDRFSGHQFPNYSSELNVNALLLGDSALYLCASSLVPESSYNSPLHFGNGTRLTVT.

The chain employs TRBV4-2 and TRBJ2-5; TRBD2 might be the D (5 bases). Between the trimmed V and J ends, which lost 6 bases and 3 bases, there was a span of 11 bases. CDR3 size: 13 residues. Per the germline V gene, CDR1 is LGHNA and CDR2 is YNFKEQ. The DNA for the CDR3 is TGTGCCAGCAGGATACTAGGCGAAGAGACCCAGTACTTC. Its protein is CASRILGEETQYF.